The TCR beta chain described here comes from a study of T-cell reconstitution after alpha-beta-depleted transplantation in children. With 3 bases removed from V and 1 base from J, the gap between germline ends came to 19 bases. CDR1 and CDR2 from the germline V gene are SGHTA and FQGNSA. This CDR3 has 18 residues. Construction of the TCRbeta library involved unique molecular identifiers. Via MiXCR, TCRdb re-called the PCR reads, giving one row per CDR3 protein. Of around 580,000 distinct CDR3 sequences in the sample, about 21% were seen once. To note about this clonotype: A clone one base away is much larger, so this may be a read error. This is likely a read error, given that the CDR3 carries no conserved phenylalanine or tryptophan at its end.

This TCR derives from a boy under two years old who had a stem cell transplant for acute myeloid leukemia, so the T cells may come from the graft donor. The sequenced sample was PBMCs, mostly from graft donor cells, obtained 360 days after TCRalphabeta/CD19-depleted stem cell transplant. The chain couples TRBV7-2 to TRBJ2-1, with D possibly being TRBD1 (5 bases). The CDR3 DNA sequence: TGTGCCAGCAGCTTGGGGCTGTTTAGTTCACGATCCTACAATGAGCAGTTCTCC. Protein product: CASSLGLFSSRSYNEQFS.